The 22 T cell receptor beta chains below were found in one sample sequenced in a study of cytomegalovirus exposure and HLA in healthy donors. Both 60 Vbeta primers and 13 Jbeta primers went into the PCR. Produced via immunoSEQ multiplex PCR; TCRdb's table is partial and in-frame only. The sample shows 45,000 to 60,000 clones, 60% to 75% of them seen only once. The sample comprised PBMCs. The receptors derive from a woman aged 50 to 65 in good health and CMV-seronegative.

CDR3: CASSQDPAGGLEDTQYF. The DNA of the CDR3 is TGCGCCAGCAGCCAAGATCCGGCAGGGGGACTGGAAGATACGCAGTATTTT. This chain uses TRBV4-3 with TRBJ2-3; TRBD1 is a possible D gene (7 bases). The CDR3 sequence is 17 residues long. V dropped 0 bases and J dropped 5 bases, with 18 bases sitting between them. The V gene's germline CDR1 is LGHNA and CDR2 YSLEER.

The rearrangement uses TRBV10-1 and TRBJ2-5, with D perhaps matching TRBD1 (6 bases). The CDR3 has 14 residues. Germline V lookup: CDR1 WNHNN, CDR2 SYGVQD (reference sequence). Trimming cost V 9 bases and J 6 bases, with 20 bases left between them. CDR3 protein: CARAIRDIVQTQYF. The CDR3, as DNA: TGCGCCAGAGCGATCCGGGACATCGTCCAGACCCAGTACTTC.

The CDR3 DNA is TGTGCCATCAGTGAGTTGGACTCTGGCGCGGAACCACGAGCTTTCTTT. This codes for CAISELDSGAEPRAFF. This rearrangement joins TRBV10-3 to TRBJ1-1, with D unresolved. Germline V lookup: CDR1 ENHRY, CDR2 SYGVKD. Trimming shortened V by 1 base and J by 10 bases, and 22 bases separated the two germline ends. The CDR3 totals 16 residues.

In this sample, this clone turned up a few times. The J gene is TRBJ2-5, the V gene TRBV7-2; 8 bases are shared with TRBD2. J was trimmed by 0 bases and V by 3 bases; bases with no gene match: 6. In germline, CDR1 is SGHTA, CDR2 FQGNSA. The CDR3 has 16 residues. CDR3 loop: CASSFAGGKNQETQYF. The CDR3 nucleotides read TGTGCCAGCAGCTTTGCGGGGGGCAAAAACCAAGAGACCCAGTACTTC.

This clone was counted a single time. The gene calls are TRBV29-1 and TRBJ1-2; D is perhaps TRBD1 (5 bases). V was cut by 1 base and J by 8 bases, with 11 bases left in between. This CDR3 region has 12 residues. CDR1 is SQVTM and CDR2 is ANQGSEA in the germline V gene. The CDR3 DNA sequence: TGCAGCGTTGAAGTGTCTCGGGGGGGCTACACCTTC. Amino acid sequence: CSVEVSRGGYTF.

V usage is TRBV18 and J usage is TRBJ2-7; D gene uncertain. Trimming pared 5 bases from V and 2 bases from J, leaving 7 bases between. Germline V gene lookup returns CDR1 KGHSH and CDR2 LQKENI. CDR3 length: 12 amino acids. CDR3 sequence reads: CASSSETYEQYF. The DNA of the CDR3 is TGTGCCAGCTCATCAGAAACCTACGAGCAGTACTTC.

V and J are TRBV29-1 and TRBJ2-1; 12 bases agree with TRBD2. This CDR3 is 15 amino acids long. The germline V gene has CDR1 SQVTM and CDR2 ANQGSEA. The V segment lost 6 bases and the J segment 8 bases; nucleotides outside the gene matches: 11. DNA for the CDR3: TGCAGCGTGTCTAGCGGGAGGGCCCAGGTGGATGAGCAGTTCTTC. It is translated as CSVSSGRAQVDEQFF.

The chain combines TRBV28 with TRBJ2-3; 11 bases line up with TRBD1. Germline V gives CDR1 MDHEN, CDR2 SYDVKM. J gave up 4 bases and V 4 bases, and 7 bases lay outside the gene matches. The CDR3 consists of 16 residues. CDR3 protein: CASSSNGQGAADTQYF. The CDR3 coding sequence is TGTGCCAGCAGTTCCAACGGACAGGGGGCTGCAGATACGCAGTATTTT.

This clone turned up a few times. The chain joins TRBV7-3 to TRBJ2-2, with D perhaps matching TRBD2 (5 bases). The CDR3 has 16 residues. Per germline, CDR1 SGHTA and CDR2 FQGTGA. The ends were cut back, 2 bases at V and 8 bases at J, with 18 bases in the middle. The CDR3 DNA sequence: TGTGCCAGCAGCTTATTGGCTAGCCAAAATAGAGGGGAGCTGTTTTTT. This codes for CASSLLASQNRGELFF.

This clone has more than one count but fewer than ten. J is TRBJ2-7 and V is TRBV11-2, with 7 bases matching TRBD1. CDR1 is SGHAT, CDR2 FQNNGV, per germline. V gave up 5 bases and J gave up 4 bases; unmatched junction bases: 17. The CDR3 length is 17 residues. The CDR3 nucleotides are TGTGCCAGCAGCCCAACGCAGTGGGGACAGCATGATTACGAGCAGTACTTC. The encoded protein is CASSPTQWGQHDYEQYF.

This clone was seen only once. This rearrangement joins TRBV2 to TRBJ2-3, with TRBD1 as a possible D gene (5 bases). Germline CDR1 SNHLY, CDR2 FYNNEI. The V end was cut by 6 bases, the J end by 2 bases, with 12 bases between. The CDR3 is 14 amino acids. Here the CDR3 DNA reads TGTGCCAGCAGGCGACAGATTATCACAGATACGCAGTATTTT. It yields the protein CASRRQIITDTQYF.

DNA for the CDR3: TGTGCCAGCAGCTCTAGCGGGAGGCCCTCTGGGGCCAACGTCCTGACTTTC. Amino acid sequence: CASSSSGRPSGANVLTF. This chain joins TRBV2 and TRBJ2-6, with 11 bases matching TRBD2. The V segment lost 6 bases and the J segment 0 bases; nucleotides outside the gene matches: 4. This CDR3 is built from 17 residues. Looked up from germline, CDR1 is SNHLY and CDR2 is FYNNEI. Supplemented by reference TRBV2 and TRBJ2-6, the full variable domain reads EPEVTQTPSHQVTQMGQEVILRCVPISNHLYFYWYRQILGQKVEFLVSFYNNEISEKSEIFDDQFSVERPDGSNFTLKIRSTKLEDSAMYFCASSSSGRPSGANVLTFGAGSRLTVL.

This chain uses TRBV19 with TRBJ1-5; 7 bases map to TRBD1. Germline CDR1 and CDR2: LNHDA and SQIVND (reference sequence). The CDR3 contains 15 residues. The V segment lost 5 bases and the J segment 4 bases; nucleotides outside the gene matches: 8. The CDR3 coding sequence is TGTGCCAGTAGTCCCAGGACAGGAAAGAATCAGCCCCAGCATTTT. Protein: CASSPRTGKNQPQHF. Combining the CDR3 with reference TRBV19 and TRBJ1-5 gives the whole variable domain DGGITQSPKYLFRKEGQNVTLSCEQNLNHDAMYWYRQDPGQGLRLIYYSQIVNDFQKGDIAEGYSVSREKKESFPLTVTSAQKNPTAFYLCASSPRTGKNQPQHFGDGTRLSIL.

V is TRBV5-8 and J is TRBJ2-7; TRBD2 matches 7 bases. Germline lookup yields CDR1 SGHTS and CDR2 YDEGEE. With V trimmed by 2 bases and J by 3 bases, 5 bases remained unmatched. The CDR3 extends over 14 amino acids. This CDR3 reads CASSLRGGDYEQYF. The DNA for the CDR3 is TGTGCCAGCAGCTTACGGGGAGGGGACTACGAGCAGTACTTC.

The CDR3 reads CASSYWGQGTDTQYF. The CDR3 coding sequence is TGTGCCAGCAGTTACTGGGGCCAGGGGACAGATACGCAGTATTTT. V usage is TRBV6-5 and J usage is TRBJ2-3; TRBD1 is a possible D gene (6 bases). CDR3 size: 15 residues. Trimming removed 1 base at V and 3 bases at J, with 11 bases between. Germline CDR1 and CDR2: MNHEY and SVGAGI.

V gene TRBV28 combines with J gene TRBJ2-7; 9 bases map to TRBD1. The CDR3 is made up of 15 amino acids. J gave up 4 bases and V 7 bases, and 11 bases lay outside the gene matches. Germline-derived CDR1 and CDR2 are MDHEN and SYDVKM. The CDR3 reads CASTTPGTGRYEQYF. In nucleotides, the CDR3 is TGTGCCAGCACCACACCCGGGACAGGGCGGTACGAGCAGTACTTC.

V gene TRBV11-2 combines with J gene TRBJ2-7; 7 positions agree with TRBD2. CDR1 is SGHAT and CDR2 is FQNNGV in the germline V gene. With 5 bases clipped from V and 7 bases from J, the junction kept 5 bases outside the gene matches. The CDR3 consists of 12 residues. The DNA for the CDR3 is TGTGCCAGCAGCCCCTCGGGGGGAGAGCAGTACTTC. This gives the protein CASSPSGGEQYF.

V is TRBV28 and J is TRBJ2-1; 14 positions agree with TRBD2. Germline CDR1 is MDHEN and CDR2 is SYDVKM. The J segment lost 6 bases and the V segment lost 7 bases, leaving 11 bases of the junction unmatched. The CDR3 spans 17 residues. The CDR3 is CASMGTSGSRLSNEQFF. The CDR3 DNA reads as TGTGCCAGCATGGGGACTAGCGGGAGTAGGCTGAGCAATGAGCAGTTCTTC.

The chain links TRBV11-2 to TRBJ2-7; D is perhaps TRBD2 (6 bases). The CDR3 is made up of 17 amino acids. V lost 6 bases, J lost 3 bases, and 24 bases lay in between. Germline V gene sequence: CDR1 SGHAT, CDR2 FQNNGV. CDR3 sequence (DNA): TGTGCCAGCAGAAAAGCGGGCGCCTCAAGTCGAATCTACGAGCAGTACTTC. It specifies CASRKAGASSRIYEQYF.

The chain combines TRBV28 with TRBJ1-2; D gene ambiguous. The CDR3 spans 12 residues. Germline V gene data show CDR1 as MDHEN and CDR2 as SYDVKM. Trimming shortened V by 7 bases and J by 8 bases, and 14 bases separated the two germline ends. DNA for the CDR3: TGTGCCAGCATAGCGGGCGGTGGCGGCTACACCTTC. Translated: CASIAGGGGYTF.

CDR3 in DNA: TGTGCCAGCTCACCAGGGACAGGGGAAAACTATGGCTACACCTTC. Its protein is CASSPGTGENYGYTF. The chain joins TRBV18 to TRBJ1-2; TRBD1 matches at 10 bases. The CDR3 is made up of 15 amino acids. After removal of 2 bases from V and 2 bases from J, the junction contained 2 bases not matched to a gene. From germline, CDR1 is KGHSH and CDR2 LQKENI.

This clone has only a few counts. The J gene is TRBJ2-3, the V gene TRBV5-1, with 11 bases aligning to TRBD2. V lost 4 bases and J lost 2; bases outside the gene matches: 12. Per germline, CDR1 SGHRS and CDR2 YFSETQ. This CDR3 spans 18 amino acids. CDR3 DNA sequence: TGCGCCAGCAGCCCATTAAACCTAGCGGGGGGCCTCACAGATACGCAGTATTTT. Translated, it gives CASSPLNLAGGLTDTQYF.